A selection of T cell receptor beta chains follows, all from one sample in a study of T cells in localized non-small cell lung cancer. Using immunoSEQ multiplex PCR, the repertoire was profiled, and TCRdb retains in-frame clones only, with some absent. The table lists fewer than 30,000 clones, approximately 87% of them singletons. Source: peripheral blood, taken before any cancer treatment. These TCRs come from a woman aged 35-70 years with stage I lung adenocarcinoma. Each CDR3 is given with its conserved first and last residue. A D gene is named only where the DNA matches it firmly. Clone size is given for some rows only: seen once, a few or many times, or a class if the clone is expanded.

j_gene	v_gene	len	abundance	d_gene	CDR3nt	CDR3aa
TRBJ1-2	TRBV30	11	-	-	TGTGCCTGGAGTGCTGATTATGGCTACACCTTC	CAWSADYGYTF
TRBJ2-7	TRBV15	17	-	-	TGTGCCACCAGCAGAGATCTGATGGCAGGGAATGTGAACGAGCAGTACTTC	CATSRDLMAGNVNEQYF
TRBJ1-5	TRBV27	16	-	-	TGTGCCAGCAGTGGGGGGACCGACCGAAGCAATCAGCCCCAGCATTTT	CASSGGTDRSNQPQHF
TRBJ2-1	TRBV4-2	16	-	TRBD2	TGTGCCAGCAGCCCAGAGCAAGAGCGGGGGGGTCTTGAGCAGTTCTTC	CASSPEQERGGLEQFF
TRBJ1-1	TRBV7-9	12	-	-	TGTGCCAGCAGCCTATGGGGAAATGAAGCTTTCTTT	CASSLWGNEAFF
TRBJ2-5	TRBV28	13	few	-	TGTGCCAGCAGCCCCAATGGGGTTGAGACCCAGTACTTC	CASSPNGVETQYF
TRBJ1-1	TRBV25-1	15	-	TRBD1	TGTGCCAGCAGTGAAGACCAGGGGGTTAGCACTGAAGCTTTCTTT	CASSEDQGVSTEAFF
TRBJ1-2	TRBV5-1	12	once	-	TGCGCCAGCAGCTTGCCCGGGGGGGGCTACACCTTC	CASSLPGGGYTF
TRBJ1-1	TRBV6-1	15	once	TRBD1	TGTGCCAGCAGCCCAGGGGGGGGCGTGAACACTGAAGCTTTCTTT	CASSPGGGVNTEAFF
TRBJ1-2	TRBV28	14	-	-	TGTGCCAGCAGTTTAAGTCAGGGAGGCTATGGCTACACCTTC	CASSLSQGGYGYTF
TRBJ2-5	TRBV7-2	14	-	TRBD1	TGTGCCAGCAGCACGGGACAGAGGCAAGAGACCCAGTACTTC	CASSTGQRQETQYF
TRBJ2-5	TRBV7-3	14	-	TRBD1	TGTGCCAGCAGCTCAGGGACAGGGGATGAGACCCAGTACTTC	CASSSGTGDETQYF
TRBJ1-5	TRBV28	15	-	-	TGTGCCAGCAGTTTCGGGGGACCAGGGAATCAGCCCCAGCATTTT	CASSFGGPGNQPQHF
TRBJ2-2	TRBV5-6	14	-	-	TGTGCCAGCAGCTTTAGGACTTTAACCGGGGAGCTGTTTTTT	CASSFRTLTGELFF
TRBJ2-3	TRBV7-9	15	-	-	TGTGCCAGCAGCTTAGGGGCCAGCTTCACAGATACGCAGTATTTT	CASSLGASFTDTQYF
TRBJ1-3	TRBV7-2	14	-	-	TGTGCCAGCAGCTTACGCCAGACTGGAAACACCATATATTTT	CASSLRQTGNTIYF
TRBJ1-2	TRBV23-1	14	-	-	TGCGCCAGCATCTTCAGGGTGGAACTCGGGGGCTACACCTTC	CASIFRVELGGYTF
TRBJ2-1	TRBV15	16	-	-	TGTGCCACCAGCAGAGATCCAGGGGCAGGAGGAAATGAGCAGTTCTTC	CATSRDPGAGGNEQFF
TRBJ1-1	TRBV28	11	-	-	TGTGCCAGCAGTTTAATTTCTGAAGTTTTCTTT	CASSLISEVFF
TRBJ2-1	TRBV11-3	14	-	-	TGTGCCAGCAGCTTAGGAGGGAATTACAATGAGCAGTTCTTC	CASSLGGNYNEQFF
TRBJ2-5	TRBV6-5	14	-	TRBD2	TGTGCCAGCAGAGAAGCGGGGGGGTGGGAGACCCAGTACTTC	CASREAGGWETQYF